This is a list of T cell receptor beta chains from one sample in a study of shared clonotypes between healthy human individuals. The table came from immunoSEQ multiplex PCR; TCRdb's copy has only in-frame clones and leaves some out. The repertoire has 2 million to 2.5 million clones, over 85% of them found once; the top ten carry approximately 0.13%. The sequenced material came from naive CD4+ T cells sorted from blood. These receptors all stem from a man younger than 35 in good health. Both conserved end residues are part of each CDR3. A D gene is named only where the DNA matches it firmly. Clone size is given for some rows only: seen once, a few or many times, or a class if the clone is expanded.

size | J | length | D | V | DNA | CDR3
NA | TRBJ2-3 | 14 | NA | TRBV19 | TGTGCCAGTAGTCTGGGGGGCAGCACAGATACGCAGTATTTT | CASSLGGSTDTQYF
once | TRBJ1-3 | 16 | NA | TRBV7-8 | TGTGCCAGCAGCTTAGTTAAGTGGGTCTCTGGAAACACCATATATTTT | CASSLVKWVSGNTIYF
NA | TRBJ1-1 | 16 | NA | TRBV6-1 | TGTGCCAGCAGTGAAACCTGGGGGAATGAGAACACTGAAGCTTTCTTT | CASSETWGNENTEAFF
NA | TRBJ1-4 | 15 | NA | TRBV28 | TGTGCCAGCAGTCCGCAGGGGTCTAGAAGTGAAAAACTGTTTTTT | CASSPQGSRSEKLFF
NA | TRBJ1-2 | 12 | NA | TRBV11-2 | TGTGCCAGCAGCGAGCGGGACGGCGGCTACACCTTC | CASSERDGGYTF
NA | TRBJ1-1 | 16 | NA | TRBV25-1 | TGTGCCAGCAGGGGTTCCCCCCCCAGGGTAGGGACTGAAGCTTTCTTT | CASRGSPPRVGTEAFF
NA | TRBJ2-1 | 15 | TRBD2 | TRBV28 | TGTGCCAGCAGAACCCCGGGACTAGCCTACAATGAGCAGTTCTTC | CASRTPGLAYNEQFF
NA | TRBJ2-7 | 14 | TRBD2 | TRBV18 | TGTGCCAGCTCACCCCGGGGGGAAGGGGACGAGCAGTACTTC | CASSPRGEGDEQYF
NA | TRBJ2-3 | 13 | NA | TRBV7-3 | TGTGCCAGCAGCTTAGACAGGTCAGATACGCAGTATTTT | CASSLDRSDTQYF
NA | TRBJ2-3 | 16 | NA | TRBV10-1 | TGCGCCAGCAGTGAGTGGGTCGGCAGCCCAACAGATACGCAGTATTTT | CASSEWVGSPTDTQYF
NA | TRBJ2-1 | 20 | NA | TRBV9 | TGTGCCAGCAGCGGTGGCCGATCGGACTTATCCGAAAGCTCCTACAATGAGCAGTTCTTC | CASSGGRSDLSESSYNEQFF
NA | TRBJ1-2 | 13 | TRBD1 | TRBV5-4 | TGTGCCAGCAGCCAGGACAGGGATAGGGGCTACACCTTC | CASSQDRDRGYTF
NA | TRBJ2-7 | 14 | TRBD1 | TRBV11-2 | TGTGCCAGCAGCTTAACTACAGGGGCCTACGAGCAGTACTTC | CASSLTTGAYEQYF